The 20 T cell receptor beta chains given below trace back to one sample, sequenced in a study of shared clonotypes between healthy human individuals. The method was immunoSEQ multiplex PCR; TCRdb's version includes in-frame clones alone and lacks a portion of them. The sample carries 950,000 to 1,200,000 clones, roughly 80% recorded once. The sequenced sample consisted of memory CD4+ T cells from PBMCs. As to subset: CD45RA-negative fraction. These receptors came from a man younger than 30 in good health. Some clones in this sample may be carry-over from other donors' samples.

V gene TRBV28 combines with J gene TRBJ1-4, with 7 bases matching TRBD1. J was trimmed by 4 bases and V by 8 bases; bases with no gene match: 7. CDR3 length equals 14 residues. CDR1 and CDR2 (germline): MDHEN, SYDVKM. This chain's CDR3 is CASEKGQRNEKLFF. The DNA for the CDR3 is TGTGCCAGCGAGAAGGGACAGCGTAATGAAAAACTGTTTTTT.

V and J are TRBV4-2 and TRBJ1-2; D not resolved. V was trimmed by 0 bases and J by 3 bases, leaving 23 bases between them. The CDR3 loop spans 19 amino acids. Germline CDR1 LGHNA, CDR2 YNFKEQ. CDR3 nucleotides: TGTGCCAGCAGCCAAGATTCGGGGTCGTCCCCGGTGGATTACTATGGCTACACCTTC. Translation gives CASSQDSGSSPVDYYGYTF.

CDR3 sequence reads: CASSLFAPGGPGNTIYF. The CDR3, as DNA: TGTGCCAGCAGCTTGTTCGCACCCGGGGGGCCTGGAAACACCATATATTTT. This rearrangement joins TRBV5-6 to TRBJ1-3; D possibly corresponds to TRBD1 (6 bases). V lost 1 base to trimming and J lost 2 bases, with 16 bases between them. This CDR3 comprises 17 residues. Germline V gene data show CDR1 as SGHDT and CDR2 as YYEEEE.

This chain joins TRBV10-3 and TRBJ1-2, with D possibly matching TRBD1 (6 bases). Germline loops: CDR1 ENHRY, CDR2 SYGVKD. The CDR3 totals 13 residues. The CDR3 nucleotides are TGTACCACCGACGAACTTGGACAGAATGGCTACACCTTC. This codes for CTTDELGQNGYTF.

The chain is built from TRBV7-9 and TRBJ2-7; TRBD2 matches 10 bases. J was trimmed by 3 bases and V by 5 bases; bases with no gene match: 10. CDR3 length equals 16 residues. CDR1 is SEHNR and CDR2 is FQNEAQ in the germline V gene (reference sequence). CDR3 sequence: CASSPPTSGFNYEQYF. DNA of the CDR3: TGTGCCAGCAGCCCCCCGACTAGCGGGTTCAACTACGAGCAGTACTTC.

A note on this clone: This sample includes further DNA sequences coding for the same CDR3. This sequence joins TRBV28 and TRBJ2-7; no firm D call. Per the germline V gene, CDR1 is MDHEN and CDR2 is SYDVKM. The V gene lost 5 bases and the J gene lost 4 bases, with 3 bases spanning the gap. The CDR3 runs to 10 residues. CDR3 protein: CASSGYEQYF. In nucleotides, the CDR3 is TGTGCCAGCAGTGGGTACGAGCAGTACTTC.

The V and J genes are TRBV2 and TRBJ2-5, with D maybe TRBD2 (5 bases). V gave up 6 bases and J gave up 11 bases, with 13 bases separating them. The CDR3 runs 11 residues. The germline V gene has CDR1 SNHLY and CDR2 FYNNEI. The DNA of the CDR3 is TGTGCCAGCAGCATCCTGAGAGGGCAGTACTTC. Translation gives CASSILRGQYF.

The count of this clone is one. The chain couples TRBV28 to TRBJ2-6; possibly TRBD1 or TRBD2 for D (5 bases each). CDR3 length: 16 residues. CDR1 and CDR2 from the germline V gene are MDHEN and SYDVKM. V was trimmed by 2 bases and J by 2 bases, leaving 10 bases between them. The CDR3 reads CASSLRGVTGANVLTF. In DNA form, the CDR3 reads TGTGCCAGCAGTTTACGAGGGGTTACTGGGGCCAACGTCCTGACTTTC.

This clone was detected once. The chain links TRBV4-1 to TRBJ2-7; D is unclear. Germline CDR1 MGHRA, CDR2 YSYEKL. V lost 1 base to trimming and J lost 5 bases, with 18 bases between them. The CDR3 has 16 residues. The CDR3 loop reads CASSQAAHRASDEQYF. The CDR3 DNA sequence: TGCGCCAGCAGCCAAGCCGCCCACCGCGCATCAGACGAGCAGTACTTC.

The chain couples TRBV5-1 to TRBJ1-1, with D tentatively TRBD1 (5 bases). V was pared by 1 base and J by 5 bases, with 9 bases between. The CDR3 has 13 residues. The germline gives CDR1 SGHRS, CDR2 YFSETQ. Here the CDR3 DNA reads TGCGCCAGCAGCTTGAAGCGGGGGACTGAAGCTTTCTTT. Translation gives CASSLKRGTEAFF.

The chain couples TRBV6-1 to TRBJ1-1; D is possibly TRBD1 (5 bases). Trimming shortened V by 9 bases and J by 8 bases, and 16 bases separated the two germline ends. CDR1 and CDR2 from the germline V gene are MNHNS and SASEGT. The length of the CDR3 is 12 residues. In DNA, the CDR3 is TGTGCCAGTAGACAGTCATCCCGGGAAGCTTTCTTT. Translated: CASRQSSREAFF.

The chain joins TRBV11-3 to TRBJ1-1, with D uncertain. V was cut by 4 bases and J by 3 bases, with 9 bases left in between. Germline CDR1 reads SGHNT; CDR2 reads YENEEA. The CDR3 has 13 residues. The CDR3: CASSSARDTEAFF. CDR3 bases: TGTGCCAGCAGCTCAGCGAGGGACACTGAAGCTTTCTTT.

The chain combines TRBV30 with TRBJ2-2; 8 bases agree with TRBD1. The germline gives CDR1 GTSNPN, CDR2 SVGIG (reference sequence). The ends lost 0 bases at V and 1 base at J; junction bases unmatched: 7. CDR3 length: 17 residues. CDR3 coding DNA: TGTGCCTGGAGTGTCGGTTTCGGACAGGGGAACACCGGGGAGCTGTTTTTT. Protein: CAWSVGFGQGNTGELFF.

The chain is built from TRBV28 and TRBJ2-1; 11 positions match TRBD2. The V gene's germline CDR1 is MDHEN and CDR2 SYDVKM. The length of the CDR3 is 13 residues. Unmatched junction bases numbered 9, after V lost 5 bases and J lost 15 bases. This chain's CDR3 is CASSQPGLAAWFF. The CDR3 nucleotides are TGTGCCAGCAGTCAACCGGGACTAGCGGCATGGTTCTTC.

The rearrangement joins TRBV9 to TRBJ2-5, with TRBD2 matching 7 bases. Germline-derived CDR1 and CDR2 are SGDLS and YYNGEE. The V and J ends lost 4 bases and 5 bases, in that order; junction bases with no gene match: 8. The CDR3 totals 14 residues. The CDR3: CASSPGLVVETQYF. The CDR3 coding sequence is TGTGCCAGCAGCCCCGGACTAGTGGTCGAGACCCAGTACTTC.

The chain recombines TRBV4-1 with TRBJ2-1; TRBD1 might be the D (5 bases). Trimming took off 6 bases at V and 10 bases at J, with 10 bases between the two ends. This CDR3 has 11 amino acids. The germline CDR1 and CDR2 sequences are MGHRA and YSYEKL. The CDR3 region is CASSVSGEQFF. The CDR3 DNA reads TGCGCCAGCAGTGTATCAGGGGAGCAGTTCTTC.

This chain connects TRBV5-4 to TRBJ2-5; D remains ambiguous. Per germline, CDR1 SGHNT and CDR2 YYREEE (reference sequence). The CDR3 loop spans 16 amino acids. V lost 4 bases and J 1 base, leaving 17 bases between the germline ends. The CDR3 DNA reads as TGTGCCAGCAGCCCTACCGTCGGGCCTAGCCAAGAGACCCAGTACTTC. This gives the protein CASSPTVGPSQETQYF.

The rearrangement uses TRBV7-2 and TRBJ2-2, with D perhaps matching TRBD2 (7 bases). CDR1 and CDR2 (germline): SGHTA, FQGNSA. The CDR3 has 16 residues. Trimming left V 2 bases short and J 4 bases short, with 14 bases between. The CDR3 sequence: CASSLRGRGTTGELFF. The CDR3 DNA sequence: TGTGCCAGCAGCTTAAGGGGGAGGGGAACCACCGGGGAGCTGTTTTTT.

The genes are TRBV27 and TRBJ2-3; D unresolved. The CDR3 has 16 amino acids. Germline V gene data show CDR1 as MNHEY and CDR2 as SMNVEV (reference sequence). V was trimmed by 5 bases and J by 1 base, leaving 16 bases between them. The CDR3 reads CASSRQRAAGTDTQYF. In nucleotides, the CDR3 is TGTGCCAGCAGTCGGCAACGGGCGGCCGGCACAGATACGCAGTATTTT.

CDR3 DNA sequence: TGTGCCAGCTCACTGGTTAGCGGGAGCGCAGATACGCAGTATTTT. It encodes CASSLVSGSADTQYF. V is TRBV18 and J is TRBJ2-3, with 9 bases fitting TRBD2. Per the germline V gene, CDR1 is KGHSH and CDR2 is LQKENI. The V gene end was trimmed by 4 bases and the J gene end by 4 bases; junction bases not matched to a gene: 6. This CDR3 comprises 15 residues.